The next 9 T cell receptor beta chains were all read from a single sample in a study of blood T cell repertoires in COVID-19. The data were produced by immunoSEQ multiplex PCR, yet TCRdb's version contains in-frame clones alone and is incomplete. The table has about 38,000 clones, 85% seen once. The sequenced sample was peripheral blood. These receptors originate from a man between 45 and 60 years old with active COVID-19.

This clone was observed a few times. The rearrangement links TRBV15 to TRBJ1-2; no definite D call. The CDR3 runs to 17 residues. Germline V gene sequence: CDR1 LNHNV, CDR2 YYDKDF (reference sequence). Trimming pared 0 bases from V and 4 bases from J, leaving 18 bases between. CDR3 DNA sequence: TGTGCCACCAGCAGAGATTTCAGGCGGGGAGGTGGCTATGGCTACACCTTC. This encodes CATSRDFRRGGGYGYTF.

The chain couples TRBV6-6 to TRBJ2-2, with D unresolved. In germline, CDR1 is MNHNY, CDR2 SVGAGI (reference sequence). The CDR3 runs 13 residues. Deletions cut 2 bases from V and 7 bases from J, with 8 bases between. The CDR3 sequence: CASSYVTGGELFF. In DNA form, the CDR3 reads TGTGCCAGCAGTTACGTGACGGGCGGGGAGCTGTTTTTT.

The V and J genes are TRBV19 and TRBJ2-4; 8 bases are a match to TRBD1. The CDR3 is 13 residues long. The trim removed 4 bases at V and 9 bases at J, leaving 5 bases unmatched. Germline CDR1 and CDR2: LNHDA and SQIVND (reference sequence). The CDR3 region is CASSKRQGTIQYF. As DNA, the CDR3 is TGTGCCAGTAGTAAACGACAGGGGACCATTCAGTACTTC.

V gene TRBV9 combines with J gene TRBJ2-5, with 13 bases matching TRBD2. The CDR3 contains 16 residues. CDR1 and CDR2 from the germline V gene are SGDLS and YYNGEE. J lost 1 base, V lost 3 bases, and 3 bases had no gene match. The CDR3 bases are TGTGCCAGCAGCGAGGGACTAGCGGGGCCCCAAGAGACCCAGTACTTC. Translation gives CASSEGLAGPQETQYF.

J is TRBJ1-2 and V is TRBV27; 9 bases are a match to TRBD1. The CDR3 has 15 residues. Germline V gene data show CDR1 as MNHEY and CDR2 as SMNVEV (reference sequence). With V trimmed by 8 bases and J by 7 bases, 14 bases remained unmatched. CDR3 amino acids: CASSNRGQGGIGYTF. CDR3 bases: TGTGCCAGCTCTAACCGGGGACAGGGTGGTATTGGCTACACCTTC.

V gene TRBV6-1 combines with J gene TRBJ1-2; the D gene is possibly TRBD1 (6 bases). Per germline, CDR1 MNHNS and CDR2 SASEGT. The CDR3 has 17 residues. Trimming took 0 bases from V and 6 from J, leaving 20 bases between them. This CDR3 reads CASSEAWGTPFKDGYTF. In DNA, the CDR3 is TGTGCCAGCAGTGAAGCGTGGGGGACACCCTTTAAGGATGGCTACACCTTC.

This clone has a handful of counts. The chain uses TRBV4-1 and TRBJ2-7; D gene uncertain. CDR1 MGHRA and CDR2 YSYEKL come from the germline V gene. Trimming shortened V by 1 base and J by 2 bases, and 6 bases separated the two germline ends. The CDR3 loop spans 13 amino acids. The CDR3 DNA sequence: TGCGCCAGCAGCCAAGTGGCAGCCTACGAGCAGTACTTC. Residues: CASSQVAAYEQYF.

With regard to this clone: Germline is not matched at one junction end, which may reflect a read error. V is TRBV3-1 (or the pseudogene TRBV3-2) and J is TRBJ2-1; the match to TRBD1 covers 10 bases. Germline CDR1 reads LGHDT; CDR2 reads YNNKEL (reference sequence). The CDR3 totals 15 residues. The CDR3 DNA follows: TGTGCCAGCAGTCTCGGACAGGGGGTGGTCAATCAGCAGTTCTTC. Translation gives CASSLGQGVVNQQFF.

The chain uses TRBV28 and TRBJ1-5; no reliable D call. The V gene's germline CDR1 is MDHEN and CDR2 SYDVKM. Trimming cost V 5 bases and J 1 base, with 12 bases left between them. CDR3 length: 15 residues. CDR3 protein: CASSPGVWSNQPQHF. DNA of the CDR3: TGTGCCAGCAGTCCCGGGGTTTGGAGCAATCAGCCCCAGCATTTT.